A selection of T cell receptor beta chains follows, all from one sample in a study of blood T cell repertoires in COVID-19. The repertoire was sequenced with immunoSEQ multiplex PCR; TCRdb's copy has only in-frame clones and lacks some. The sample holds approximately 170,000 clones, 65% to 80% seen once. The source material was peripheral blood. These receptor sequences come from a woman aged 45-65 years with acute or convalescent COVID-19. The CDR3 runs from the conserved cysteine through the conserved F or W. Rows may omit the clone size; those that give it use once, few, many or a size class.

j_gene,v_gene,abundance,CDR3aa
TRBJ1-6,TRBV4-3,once,CASSQDGGQGNSPLHF
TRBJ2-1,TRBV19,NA,CASSIAPTGGSEQFF
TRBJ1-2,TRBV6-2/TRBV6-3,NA,CASSYPLFYGYTF
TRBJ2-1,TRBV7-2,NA,CASSLTSGGYNEQFF
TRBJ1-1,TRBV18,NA,CASSPFSARNTEAFF
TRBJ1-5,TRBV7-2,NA,CASSRQGNQPQHF
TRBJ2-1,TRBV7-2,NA,CASSWGGSGGYNEQFF
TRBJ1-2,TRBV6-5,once,CASTPGTVPIYGYTF
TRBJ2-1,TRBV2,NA,CASRRGLGSAAYNEQFF
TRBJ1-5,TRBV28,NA,CASSFQGISPGPNQPQHF
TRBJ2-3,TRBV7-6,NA,CASSLAPAILSSTDTQYF
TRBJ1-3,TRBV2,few,CASSEQGYTIYF
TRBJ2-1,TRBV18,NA,CASSPSSGRNNEQFF
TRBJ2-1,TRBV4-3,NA,CASSQEGLAGGPGNEQFF
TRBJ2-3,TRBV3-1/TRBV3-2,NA,CASSQAGSTDTQYF
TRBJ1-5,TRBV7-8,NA,CASSFARQGADQPQHF
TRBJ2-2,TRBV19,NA,CASIRPGVNTGELFF
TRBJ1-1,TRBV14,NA,CASSTRQGPNTEAFF
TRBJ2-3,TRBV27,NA,CASSPLLSSSGGPNDTQYF
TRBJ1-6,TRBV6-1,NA,CASSESISSYNSPLHF
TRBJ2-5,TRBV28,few,CASSSTGRETQYF
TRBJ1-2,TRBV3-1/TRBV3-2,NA,CASSWTGGNYGYTF
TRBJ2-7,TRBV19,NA,CASSIGTGSFYEQYF
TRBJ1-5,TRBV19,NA,CASSIGGRINQPQHF
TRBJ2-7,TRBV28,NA,CASTLTGGSEQYF
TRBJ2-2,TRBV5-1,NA,CASRGLTGRGITGELFF
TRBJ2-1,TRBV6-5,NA,CASTPPRGLHNEQFF
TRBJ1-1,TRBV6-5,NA,CASSSPWGVDTEAFF
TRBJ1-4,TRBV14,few,CASSRNGGEKLFF
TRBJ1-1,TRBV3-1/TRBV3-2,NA,CASSQLQGNTEAFF
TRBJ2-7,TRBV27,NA,CASSRAGLAIEQYF
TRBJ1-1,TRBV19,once,CASSPDRAFTEAFF
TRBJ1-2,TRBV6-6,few,CASRRDRTQPPTF
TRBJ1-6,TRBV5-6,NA,CASSLGGRSSYNSPLHF
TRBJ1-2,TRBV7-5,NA,CARSATGTGGEEIYGYTF